Below, one T cell receptor beta chain is given with its context. Its target antigen remains unknown. Qualities for individual bases were not recorded, and no much larger clone is one base off. Libraries were prepared through the immunoSEQ multiplex PCR assay. This immuneACCESS table, as held by TCRdb, lists in-frame sequences with V and J called but not all clones. Of the missing ones, under half trace to an unresolved V gene in checked studies; the others have no known cause. This sample has about 160,000 clones in its table, and roughly 95% of those were observed once. 1% of the sample comes from the top ten. The sample originates from a study of control samples from healthy donors and cancer patients (dated by TCRdb to the early 2020s). For CDR1 and CDR2, the germline V gene (reference sequence) lists SGHKS and YYEKEE. The CDR3 runs 14 residues from the cysteine to the phenylalanine. The DNA shown is the 42-base CDR3, in frame from base 1. Relative to germline, V is missing 4 bases and J is missing 5 bases, with 8 bases of the junction outside any gene match.

Recombination connected TRBV5-5 to TRBJ2-5, and TRBD2 matches 7 of the central bases. This TCR was sampled from a woman in her 30s in good health. Sequenced material: blood. The nucleotide sequence is TGTGCCAGCAGCGAACTAGCGTATGGGGAGACCCAGTACTTC. This sequence encodes CASSELAYGETQYF.